Detailed here is one TCR beta chain. The record originates from a study of blood T cell repertoires in COVID-19. Turning to the study itself: There were acute and convalescent COVID-19 samples, and they came from the United States, Italy and Spain. PBMCs, B-cell-depleted T cells, or T cells were the source of the cDNA or gDNA that made up the material.

CDR1 is SGHRS and CDR2 is YFSETQ in the germline V gene. This CDR3 region has 14 residues. V lost 4 bases and J 3 bases, leaving 14 bases between the germline ends. As processed by the authors: For nucleated cells, counts were estimated from reference gene primer amplification. Libraries were prepared by immunoSEQ multiplex PCR; TCRdb keeps only in-frame clonotypes and omits some of them. The V and J calls and the clone size are those of that table, but D and trimming were determined from the DNA. Of roughly 25,000 clones listed, more than 75% are singletons. Sequenced material: peripheral blood. This rearrangement joins TRBV5-1 to TRBJ2-7; TRBD2 might be the D (6 bases). The clonotype comes from a human donor with active COVID-19. The donor label of this sample is uncertain. DNA of the CDR3: TGCGCCAGCAGCCTGACAGTGGGGGGCTACGAGCAGTACTTC. Translating gives CASSLTVGGYEQYF.